This TCR beta chain was found in a study of OX40 agonist ivuxolimab in advanced cancers. Study-wide findings and caveats: The study found that CD8+ T cells averaged more expanded clones than CD4+.

The CDR3 spans 15 residues. Regarding this clone: Its target is unknown.

Measured with immunoSEQ multiplex PCR; TCRdb has only the in-frame clones, and not every one. The table has tens of thousands of clones, roughly four fifths seen once. The rearrangement uses TRBV21-1 and TRBJ2-5; the table's D call, TRBD2, has no DNA check behind it. TRBV21-1 is marked as a pseudogene. This TCR was recovered from an adult with an advanced solid tumor such as melanoma, head and neck, liver or kidney cancer. The sample consisted of CD4+ or CD8+ T cells sorted from blood, taken in a trial of the OX40 agonist ivuxolimab. The CDR3 DNA follows: TGTGCCAGCAGCAAAGTGGAGGAGGTTTTAGAGACCCAGTACTTC. This gives the protein CASSKVEEVLETQYF.